This entry describes one TCR beta chain. Its cognate antigen is unknown. The entry originates in a study of T-cell memory formation after mild COVID-19. Notes on the study in general: Some clones that responded turned up in pre-infection memory, which suggests that cross-reactive memory joined in.

TCRdb called the 5' RACE reads again in MiXCR, with one record for every CDR3 protein. Of hundreds of thousands of distinct CDR3 sequences listed, about an eighth are singletons. This CDR3 region has 13 residues. Deletions cut 5 bases from V and 8 bases from J, with 15 bases between. Germline CDR1 MNHEY, CDR2 SVGAGI. The origin of this receptor is a man between 18 and 29 years old who had mild COVID-19 (a few samples of this study predate the infection). Cell type and time point are not known. V usage is TRBV6-5 and J usage is TRBJ1-2; D unclear. Input material: PBMCs or a T cell subset sorted from them (not recorded which). The CDR3 region is CASSRVIGKGYTF. The CDR3 DNA reads TGTGCCAGCAGTCGGGTAATTGGGAAAGGCTACACCTTC.